The rows below give T cell receptor beta chains drawn from one sample of a study of blood T cell repertoires in COVID-19. TCRdb's table, derived via immunoSEQ multiplex PCR, lists solely in-frame clones and lacks some. Here the sample spans about 190,000 clones, roughly four fifths being singletons. The sequenced material came from peripheral blood. These receptor sequences come from a woman aged 50 to 60 with acute or convalescent COVID-19. CDR3s include the opening cysteine and the closing phenylalanine or tryptophan. The D gene is left open where the match is weak. Rows give clone size only sometimes, using once, few, many, or a class for an expanded clone.

clone size	J gene	V gene	D gene	CDR3 length	CDR3 protein	CDR3 DNA
.	TRBJ1-5	TRBV7-9	.	15	CASSSPAQGNQPQHF	TGTGCCAGCAGTTCCCCGGCTCAGGGCAATCAGCCCCAGCATTTT
few	TRBJ2-3	TRBV24-1	TRBD1	16	CATSDLGQGSADTQYF	TGTGCCACCAGTGACTTAGGACAGGGATCGGCAGATACGCAGTATTTT
.	TRBJ2-1	TRBV7-2	.	15	CASSSRDSAYNEQFF	TGTGCCAGCAGCTCCCGGGACTCAGCTTACAATGAGCAGTTCTTC
few	TRBJ2-1	TRBV15	TRBD2	19	CATSSAGTSGRAGYNEQFF	TGTGCCACCAGCAGCGCCGGGACTAGCGGGAGGGCCGGGTACAATGAGCAGTTCTTC
.	TRBJ2-2	TRBV7-8	TRBD2	17	CASSFTSGGADTGELFF	TGTGCCAGCAGTTTTACTAGCGGGGGGGCCGACACCGGGGAGCTGTTTTTT
.	TRBJ1-4	TRBV15	.	15	CATSGTGYTNEKLFF	TGTGCCACCAGCGGAACAGGGTACACTAATGAAAAACTGTTTTTT
.	TRBJ2-1	TRBV4-3	.	16	CASSQGPLTWNNEQFF	TGCGCCAGCAGCCAAGGCCCACTAACGTGGAACAATGAGCAGTTCTTC
.	TRBJ2-5	TRBV28	TRBD2	14	CASRSGGSGETQYF	TGTGCCAGCAGATCGGGAGGGTCAGGAGAGACCCAGTACTTC
.	TRBJ2-6	TRBV7-8	.	17	CASSLGHRSSGANVLTF	TGTGCCAGCAGCTTAGGCCATCGTAGCTCTGGGGCCAACGTCCTGACTTTC
.	TRBJ1-3	TRBV6-5	.	15	CASSYSGGSGNTIYF	TGTGCCAGCAGTTACTCAGGGGGCTCTGGAAACACCATATATTTT
.	TRBJ2-5	TRBV29-1	.	13	CSVDRVGVETQYF	TGCAGCGTTGACAGGGTCGGTGTAGAGACCCAGTACTTC
.	TRBJ2-3	TRBV6-5	.	13	CASTDTKGDTQYF	TGTGCCAGCACCGACACAAAAGGCGATACGCAGTATTTT
.	TRBJ2-1	TRBV28	.	15	CAALTGTLRHNEQFF	TGTGCCGCCTTAACCGGGACTCTCCGCCACAATGAGCAGTTCTTC
once	TRBJ2-1	TRBV29-1	.	12	CSPGGQGNEQFF	TGCAGCCCAGGGGGGCAGGGCAATGAGCAGTTCTTC
.	TRBJ2-3	TRBV10-3	TRBD1	16	CAISDPDRESTDTQYF	TGTGCCATCAGTGACCCGGACAGGGAGAGCACAGATACGCAGTATTTT
.	TRBJ2-7	TRBV6-5	TRBD1	15	CASGHLGTGAYEQYF	TGTGCCAGCGGCCACCTCGGGACAGGGGCCTACGAGCAGTACTTC
.	TRBJ2-5	TRBV11-2	.	12	CASSSGPETQYF	TGTGCCAGCAGCTCAGGCCCCGAGACCCAGTACTTC
.	TRBJ2-2	TRBV11-2	.	11	CASTISGELFF	TGTGCCAGCACCATTTCCGGGGAGCTGTTTTTT
.	TRBJ1-5	TRBV27	TRBD1	18	CASSRYPPKDRANQPQHF	TGTGCCAGCAGCCGTTACCCCCCGAAGGACAGGGCGAATCAGCCCCAGCATTTT
.	TRBJ2-5	TRBV28	.	14	CASSLLQGSETQYF	TGTGCCAGCAGTTTATTGCAGGGATCGGAGACCCAGTACTTC
once	TRBJ2-2	TRBV7-2	.	15	CASSLGYRGKGELFF	TGTGCCAGCAGCTTAGGCTATCGCGGGAAAGGGGAGCTGTTTTTT
.	TRBJ1-1	TRBV23-1	.	14	CASRPTTGGTEAFF	TGCGCCAGCAGACCTACTACGGGGGGCACTGAAGCTTTCTTT
.	TRBJ2-7	TRBV6-5	TRBD1	14	CASSPGQGDNEQYF	TGTGCCAGTTCCCCCGGACAGGGAGACAACGAGCAGTACTTC
.	TRBJ2-7	TRBV4-1	.	14	CASSQERVFDEQYF	TGCGCCAGCAGCCAAGAGAGGGTGTTCGACGAGCAGTACTTC
.	TRBJ2-3	TRBV12-3/TRBV12-4	TRBD1	13	CASSLTGEIGLAF	TGTGCCAGCAGTTTGACAGGGGAAATTGGGTTGGCTTTT
.	TRBJ2-1	TRBV30	TRBD2	15	CAWSVLAGDYNEQFF	TGTGCCTGGAGTGTGTTAGCGGGGGACTACAATGAGCAGTTCTTC
.	TRBJ1-1	TRBV19	.	12	CASTHRRVEAFF	TGTGCCAGTACCCACCGTCGGGTTGAGGCTTTCTTT
.	TRBJ1-1	TRBV14	TRBD1	13	CASSRQGNTEAFF	TGTGCCAGCAGCCGACAGGGGAACACTGAAGCTTTCTTT
.	TRBJ1-6	TRBV27	.	17	CASSLSQGSSYNSPLHF	TGTGCCAGCAGTTTATCCCAGGGGAGCTCCTATAATTCACCCCTCCACTTT